The following is a T cell receptor (beta chain) sequence with its context. Using immunoSEQ multiplex PCR, the repertoire was profiled, and TCRdb retains in-frame clones only, with some absent. This sample yields 25,000 to 35,000 clones, of which around 80% are seen a single time; about 3% belongs to the top ten. The sample comes from a study of PD-L1 blockade in urothelial cancer. Study details: Blood samples had a median of 141,255 T cells.

The time point here: peripheral blood 6 weeks after treatment start. Per-patient samples, pretreatment and on-treatment, numbered 1 to 8. The CDR3 contains 16 residues. CDR1 and CDR2 (germline): LGHNA, YNFKEQ. V was clipped by 3 bases and J by 0 bases, with 14 bases between them. The sequencing here drew on PBMCs, taken around atezolizumab (anti-PD-L1) treatment. The origin of this receptor is a man between 65 and 80 years old with urothelial cancer. This chain uses TRBV4-2 with TRBJ1-2; possible D gene TRBD1, 5 bases. CDR3 sequence reads: CASSQEGTGANYGYTF. CDR3 in DNA: TGTGCCAGCAGCCAGGAGGGGACCGGAGCTAACTATGGCTACACCTTC.